This TCR beta chain originates from a study of identical twins. cDNA molecules carried unique molecular identifiers, and template switching added a universal primer site. Each CDR3 protein is one row after TCRdb ran MiXCR on the 5' RACE reads. The table lists hundreds of thousands of distinct CDR3 sequences, roughly 20% of them singletons. Germline CDR1 and CDR2: DFQATT and SNEGSKA (reference sequence). Trimming stripped 7 bases from V and 5 bases from J, with 12 bases between. This CDR3 has 12 residues. The sample was also reused in another study, on T cells expressing NK-cell markers. According to that study: Where several donors were concerned, these clonotypes also led the CD3+CD56-NKG2C+ fraction.

This sequence was found in a woman younger than 35 in good health. The chain uses TRBV20-1 and TRBJ2-1; D may correspond to TRBD1 or TRBD2 (5 bases each). Sequenced sample: PBMCs. The CDR3 DNA is TGCAGTGTTACCGGGACGCACAATGAGCAGTTCTTC. Translated: CSVTGTHNEQFF.